This entry concerns a single TCR beta chain. Its target is unknown. The CDR3 has 14 amino acids. Per germline, CDR1 SGHRS and CDR2 YFSETQ. The V end lost 0 bases, the J end lost 0 bases, and 7 bases lay between the germline ends. These data are taken from a study of post-analysis software for immune sequencing data. Regarding the study as a whole: Several TRBV segments were more frequent in patients than controls; TRBV5-6, TRBV5-1 and TRBV20-1 belonged to this group.

cDNA libraries for TCR beta contained unique molecular identifiers. TCRdb re-called the PCR reads through MiXCR, storing one row per CDR3 protein. The sample has hundreds of thousands of distinct CDR3 sequences, roughly 50% seen once. The V call is TRBV5-1, the J call TRBJ2-7; D may be TRBD1 (5 bases). Sequencing used blood. The source is a girl aged 10 to 17 with multiple sclerosis. The CDR3 region has the DNA TGCGCCAGCAGCTTGGAACAGGCCTCCTACGAGCAGTACTTC. Translating gives CASSLEQASYEQYF.